Listed below are T cell receptor beta chains from one sample, sequenced in a study of shared clonotypes between healthy human individuals. Assay: immunoSEQ multiplex PCR; the TCRdb copy retains only in-frame clones and omits some. The sample yields about 560,000 clones, around 80% seen once. The sequencing input was PBMCs. The source is a woman aged 40-49 years in good health. Some clones in this sample may be carry-over from other donors' samples. The CDR3 runs from the conserved cysteine through the conserved F or W. D genes are given only for firm matches. Clone size is given for some rows only: seen once, a few or many times, or a class if the clone is expanded.

v_gene	j_gene	d_gene	abundance	CDR3aa	CDR3nt
TRBV29-1	TRBJ1-2	NA	NA	CSVDGQADYGYTF	TGCAGCGTTGACGGTCAGGCCGACTATGGCTACACCTTC
TRBV6-1	TRBJ2-2	NA	NA	CASSEPGGGGELFF	TGTGCCAGCAGTGAGCCTGGAGGTGGCGGGGAGCTGTTTTTT
TRBV30	TRBJ2-6	NA	NA	CAWSVSGANVLTF	TGTGCCTGGAGTGTTTCTGGGGCCAACGTCCTGACTTTC
TRBV18	TRBJ1-5	TRBD1	few	CASSPTGGNQPQHF	TGTGCCAGCTCACCGACAGGGGGGAATCAGCCCCAGCATTTT
TRBV27	TRBJ1-1	NA	many	CASSSWQDNTEAFF	TGTGCCAGCAGTTCGTGGCAGGACAACACTGAAGCTTTCTTT
TRBV4-3	TRBJ2-7	NA	few	CASSQDALAASIYEQYF	TGCGCCAGCAGCCAAGATGCGCTAGCCGCGTCGATTTACGAGCAGTACTTC
TRBV6-1	TRBJ2-7	TRBD2	few	CASGAGDYEQYF	TGTGCCAGCGGGGCGGGAGACTACGAGCAGTACTTC
TRBV5-1	TRBJ2-1	NA	NA	CASSLLFGLGPYNEQFF	TGCGCCAGCAGCTTGCTATTCGGGCTGGGCCCCTACAATGAGCAGTTCTTC
TRBV5-4	TRBJ1-1	NA	NA	CASSWDTNTEAFF	TGTGCCAGCAGCTGGGACACGAACACTGAAGCTTTCTTT
TRBV30	TRBJ2-7	NA	NA	CAWGRYEQYF	TGTGCCTGGGGACGGTACGAGCAGTACTTC
TRBV4-2	TRBJ1-2	TRBD1	NA	CASSPLGGQGVYTF	TGTGCCAGCAGCCCACTAGGCGGACAGGGGGTCTACACCTTC
TRBV27	TRBJ2-2	NA	NA	CASRPDGGRTGELFF	TGTGCCAGCAGGCCTGACGGGGGTAGGACCGGGGAGCTGTTTTTT
TRBV5-4	TRBJ2-3	NA	NA	CASSPVGRTDTQYF	TGTGCCAGCAGCCCGGTGGGACGCACAGATACGCAGTATTTT
TRBV30	TRBJ1-5	NA	NA	CAWGRGNQPQHF	TGTGCCTGGGGGAGGGGGAATCAGCCCCAGCATTTT
TRBV7-2	TRBJ1-4	NA	NA	CASSLVPRGNEKLFF	TGTGCCAGCAGCTTAGTCCCTCGGGGGAATGAAAAACTGTTTTTT
TRBV7-9	TRBJ2-4	NA	NA	CASSLAGAGVGKNIQYF	TGTGCCAGCAGCTTAGCGGGTGCTGGGGTAGGCAAAAACATTCAGTACTTC
TRBV7-9	TRBJ2-1	TRBD2	NA	CASSLMAGGLWNEQFF	TGTGCCAGCAGCTTAATGGCGGGAGGGCTATGGAATGAGCAGTTCTTC
TRBV7-9	TRBJ1-1	NA	NA	CASSPYRENTEAFF	TGTGCCAGCAGCCCCTACAGGGAGAACACTGAAGCTTTCTTT
TRBV5-4	TRBJ2-1	NA	NA	CASSFGGLDYNEQFF	TGTGCCAGCAGCTTCGGGGGGCTGGACTACAATGAGCAGTTCTTC
TRBV6-1	TRBJ2-2	NA	NA	CASSEADTGELFF	TGTGCCAGCAGTGAAGCCGACACCGGGGAGCTGTTTTTT
TRBV6-4	TRBJ2-3	NA	NA	CASSQGEADTQYF	TGTGCCAGCAGTCAGGGAGAAGCAGATACGCAGTATTTT
TRBV10-1	TRBJ1-2	TRBD1	NA	CASSPGGGGGYTF	TGCGCCAGCAGCCCAGGGGGCGGTGGAGGCTACACCTTC
TRBV20-1	TRBJ1-2	NA	NA	CSAFDYGYTF	TGCAGTGCCTTCGACTATGGCTACACCTTC
TRBV9	TRBJ2-5	TRBD2	NA	CASSGRLAGVQETQYF	TGTGCCAGCAGCGGTAGACTAGCGGGAGTACAAGAGACCCAGTACTTC
TRBV10-1	TRBJ2-3	TRBD2	NA	CASGAGAGTDTQYF	TGCGCCAGCGGAGCGGGAGCCGGCACAGATACGCAGTATTTT
TRBV11-2	TRBJ2-3	NA	once	CASSSRLVYSTDTQYF	TGTGCCAGCAGCTCCAGACTAGTCTATAGCACAGATACGCAGTATTTT
TRBV5-4	TRBJ2-7	TRBD2	NA	CASSLFPGGEQYF	TGTGCCAGCAGCTTGTTTCCGGGGGGCGAGCAGTACTTC
TRBV4-1	TRBJ1-3	NA	once	CASSQDSREAGNTIYF	TGCGCCAGCAGCCAAGACAGCAGGGAGGCTGGAAACACCATATATTTT
TRBV15	TRBJ2-1	TRBD2	once	CATSRSGLAGMDEQFF	TGTGCCACCAGCAGATCCGGACTAGCGGGAATGGATGAGCAGTTCTTC
TRBV20-1	TRBJ2-7	NA	many	CSAGGPLEQYF	TGCAGTGCTGGGGGTCCCCTGGAGCAGTACTTC
TRBV19	TRBJ2-6	TRBD1	NA	CASSIRTGYGANVLTF	TGTGCCAGTAGTATCAGGACAGGGTACGGGGCCAACGTCCTGACTTTC
TRBV29-1	TRBJ2-3	NA	NA	CSVIVNTQYF	TGCAGCGTCATCGTAAATACGCAGTATTTT
TRBV10-1	TRBJ1-1	NA	NA	CASRRGRAYTEAFF	TGCGCCAGCAGACGGGGCAGGGCCTACACTGAAGCTTTCTTT
TRBV7-3	TRBJ2-3	NA	NA	CASSPTSTDTQYF	TGTGCCAGCAGCCCTACTAGCACAGATACGCAGTATTTT
TRBV28	TRBJ2-2	NA	NA	CATAPPGTYTGELFF	TGTGCCACCGCCCCCCCCGGGACTTACACCGGGGAGCTGTTTTTT
TRBV6-5	TRBJ1-5	TRBD1	NA	CASSYGTGVNQPQHF	TGTGCCAGCAGTTACGGGACAGGAGTCAATCAGCCCCAGCATTTT
TRBV4-2	TRBJ2-7	NA	NA	CASSQERASGSVSYEQYF	TGTGCCAGCAGCCAAGAACGAGCGAGCGGAAGCGTGTCCTACGAGCAGTACTTC
TRBV2	TRBJ1-3	TRBD1	NA	CASSSGGSGNTIYF	TGTGCCAGCAGTTCAGGGGGCTCTGGAAACACCATATATTTT
TRBV29-1	TRBJ2-1	NA	NA	CSVERRYNEQFF	TGCAGCGTTGAAAGGCGGTACAATGAGCAGTTCTTC
TRBV2	TRBJ2-2	TRBD1	many	CASRGDSAAGELFF	TGTGCCAGCAGGGGGGACAGTGCCGCCGGGGAGCTGTTTTTT
TRBV10-3	TRBJ1-3	NA	NA	CAISPDTFSGNTIYF	TGTGCCATCAGCCCGGACACATTCTCTGGAAACACCATATATTTT
TRBV7-3	TRBJ2-7	TRBD2	once	CASSLYREGPYEQYF	TGTGCCAGCAGCTTATACCGGGAGGGCCCCTACGAGCAGTACTTC